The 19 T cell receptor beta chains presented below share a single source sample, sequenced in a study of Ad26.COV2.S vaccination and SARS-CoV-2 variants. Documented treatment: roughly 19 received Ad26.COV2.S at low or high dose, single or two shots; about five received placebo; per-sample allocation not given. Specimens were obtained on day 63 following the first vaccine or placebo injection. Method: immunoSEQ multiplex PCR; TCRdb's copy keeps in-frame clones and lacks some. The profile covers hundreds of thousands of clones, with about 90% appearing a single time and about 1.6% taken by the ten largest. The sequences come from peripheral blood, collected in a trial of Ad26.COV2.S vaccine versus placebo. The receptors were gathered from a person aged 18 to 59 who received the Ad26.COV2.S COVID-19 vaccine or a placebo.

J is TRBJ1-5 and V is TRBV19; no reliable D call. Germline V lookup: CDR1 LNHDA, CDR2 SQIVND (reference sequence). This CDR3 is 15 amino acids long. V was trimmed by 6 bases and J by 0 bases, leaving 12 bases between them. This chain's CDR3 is CASSPGPNSNQPQHF. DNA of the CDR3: TGTGCCAGTAGCCCGGGTCCCAATAGCAATCAGCCCCAGCATTTT.

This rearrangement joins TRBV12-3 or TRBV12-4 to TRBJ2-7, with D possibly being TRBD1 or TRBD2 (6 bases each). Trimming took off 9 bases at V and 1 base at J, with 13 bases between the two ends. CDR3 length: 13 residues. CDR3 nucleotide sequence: TGTGCCAGTTCCGAGGGGGGATCCTACGAGCAGTACTTC. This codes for CASSEGGSYEQYF.

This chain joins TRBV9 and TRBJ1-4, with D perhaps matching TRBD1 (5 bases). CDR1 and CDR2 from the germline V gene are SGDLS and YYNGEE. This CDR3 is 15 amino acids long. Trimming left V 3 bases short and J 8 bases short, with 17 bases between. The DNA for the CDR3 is TGTGCCAGCAGCGGACCCCCGGGACTACCAGAAAAACTGTTTTTT. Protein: CASSGPPGLPEKLFF.

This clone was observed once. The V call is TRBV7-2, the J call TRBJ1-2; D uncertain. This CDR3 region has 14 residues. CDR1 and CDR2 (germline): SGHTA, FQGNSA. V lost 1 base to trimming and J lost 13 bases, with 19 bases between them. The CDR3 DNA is TGTGCCAGCAGCTTAGGGCAGGCGTCCGGCGGCCGCACCTTC. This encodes CASSLGQASGGRTF.

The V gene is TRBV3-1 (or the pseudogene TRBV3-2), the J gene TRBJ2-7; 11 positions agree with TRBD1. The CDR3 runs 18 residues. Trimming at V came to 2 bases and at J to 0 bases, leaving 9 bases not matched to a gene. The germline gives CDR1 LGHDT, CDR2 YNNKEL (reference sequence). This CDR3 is CASSQLARDRGGSYEQYF. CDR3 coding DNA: TGTGCCAGCAGCCAACTAGCGCGGGACAGGGGGGGCTCCTACGAGCAGTACTTC.

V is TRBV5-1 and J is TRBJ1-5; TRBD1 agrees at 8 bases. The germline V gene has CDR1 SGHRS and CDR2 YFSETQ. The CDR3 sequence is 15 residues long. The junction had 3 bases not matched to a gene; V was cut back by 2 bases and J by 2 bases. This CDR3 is CASSFSGQGNQPQHF. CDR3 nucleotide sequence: TGCGCCAGCAGCTTTTCGGGACAGGGCAATCAGCCCCAGCATTTT. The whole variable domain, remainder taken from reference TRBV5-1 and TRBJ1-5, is KAGVTQTPRYLIKTRGQQVTLSCSPISGHRSVSWYQQTPGQGLQFLFEYFSETQRNKGNFPGRFSGRQFSNSRSEMNVSTLELGDSALYLCASSFSGQGNQPQHFGDGTRLSIL.

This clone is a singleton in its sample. The CDR3: CASSLYRDFNQPQHF. CDR3 nucleotide sequence: TGTGCCAGCAGTTTATACCGGGACTTTAATCAGCCCCAGCATTTT. This chain uses TRBV27 with TRBJ1-5; tentative D call: TRBD1 (5 bases). The V and J ends lost 1 base and 4 bases respectively, with 11 bases between them. The CDR3 runs 15 residues. Germline-derived CDR1 and CDR2 are MNHEY and SMNVEV (reference sequence).

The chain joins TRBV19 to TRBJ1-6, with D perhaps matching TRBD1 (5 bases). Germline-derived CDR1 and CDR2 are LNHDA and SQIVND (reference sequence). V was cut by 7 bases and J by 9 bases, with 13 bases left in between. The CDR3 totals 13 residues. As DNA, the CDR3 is TGTGCCAGTATGAGGAGGGGAGGTTCACCCCTCCACTTT. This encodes CASMRRGGSPLHF.

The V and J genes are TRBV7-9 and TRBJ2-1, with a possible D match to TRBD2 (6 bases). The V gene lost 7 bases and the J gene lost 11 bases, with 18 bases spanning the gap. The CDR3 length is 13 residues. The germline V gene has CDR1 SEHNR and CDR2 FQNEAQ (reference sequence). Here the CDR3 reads CASTDISGVKQFF. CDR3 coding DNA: TGTGCCAGCACCGATATATCGGGGGTGAAGCAGTTCTTC.

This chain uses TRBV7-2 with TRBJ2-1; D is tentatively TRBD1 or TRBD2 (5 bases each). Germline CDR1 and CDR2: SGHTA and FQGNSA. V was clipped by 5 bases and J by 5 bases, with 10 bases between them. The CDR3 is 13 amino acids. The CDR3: CASSSRDHNEQFF. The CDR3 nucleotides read TGTGCCAGCAGCAGCCGGGACCACAATGAGCAGTTCTTC.

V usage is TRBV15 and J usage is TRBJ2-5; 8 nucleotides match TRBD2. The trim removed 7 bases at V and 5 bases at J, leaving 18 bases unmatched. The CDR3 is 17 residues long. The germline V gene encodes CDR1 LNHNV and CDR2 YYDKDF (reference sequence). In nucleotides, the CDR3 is TGTGCCACCAACAACCCGGGACACCGGGAGGGGGTCGAGACCCAGTACTTC. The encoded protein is CATNNPGHREGVETQYF. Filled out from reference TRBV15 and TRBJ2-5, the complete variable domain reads DAMVIQNPRYQVTQFGKPVTLSCSQTLNHNVMYWYQQKSSQAPKLLFHYYDKDFNNEADTPDNFQSRRPNTSFCFLDIRSPGLGDTAMYLCATNNPGHREGVETQYFGPGTRLLVL.

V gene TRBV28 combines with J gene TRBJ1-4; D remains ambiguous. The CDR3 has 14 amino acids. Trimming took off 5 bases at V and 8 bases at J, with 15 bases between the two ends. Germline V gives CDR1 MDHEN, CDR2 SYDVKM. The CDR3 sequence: CASSLGAYFEKLFF. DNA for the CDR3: TGTGCCAGCAGTCTAGGAGCTTATTTCGAAAAACTGTTTTTT.

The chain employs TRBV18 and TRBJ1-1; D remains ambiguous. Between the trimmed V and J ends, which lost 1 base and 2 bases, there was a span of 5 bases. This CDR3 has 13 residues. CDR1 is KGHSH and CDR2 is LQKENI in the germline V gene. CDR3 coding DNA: TGTGCCAGCTCACCACTCAGTAACACTGAAGCTTTCTTT. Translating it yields CASSPLSNTEAFF.

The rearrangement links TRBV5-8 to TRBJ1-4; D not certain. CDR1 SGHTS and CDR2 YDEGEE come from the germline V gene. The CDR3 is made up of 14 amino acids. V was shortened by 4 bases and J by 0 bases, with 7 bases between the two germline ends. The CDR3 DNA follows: TGTGCCAGCAGCCGGACTGCAACTAATGAAAAACTGTTTTTT. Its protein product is CASSRTATNEKLFF.

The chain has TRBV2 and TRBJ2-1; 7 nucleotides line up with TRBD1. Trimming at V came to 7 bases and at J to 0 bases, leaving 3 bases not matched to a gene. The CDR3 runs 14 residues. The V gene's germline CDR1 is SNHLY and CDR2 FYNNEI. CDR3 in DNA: TGTGCCAGCACGACAGGGATCTCCTACAATGAGCAGTTCTTC. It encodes CASTTGISYNEQFF.

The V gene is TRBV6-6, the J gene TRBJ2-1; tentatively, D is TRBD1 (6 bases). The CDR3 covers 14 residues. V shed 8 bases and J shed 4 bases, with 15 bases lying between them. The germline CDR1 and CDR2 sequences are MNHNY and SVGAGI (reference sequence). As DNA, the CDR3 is TGTGCCAGCTTTTCCTTACAGGGTTACAATGAGCAGTTCTTC. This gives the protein CASFSLQGYNEQFF.

The CDR3 protein is CASSRRTSSYEQYF. CDR3 nucleotide sequence: TGCGCCAGCAGCCGAAGGACTAGCAGCTACGAGCAGTACTTC. The chain couples TRBV4-3 to TRBJ2-7; 8 bases align to TRBD2. V lost 4 bases and J lost 3; bases outside the gene matches: 5. This CDR3 has 14 amino acids. Germline CDR1 is LGHNA and CDR2 is YSLEER.

CDR3 in amino acids: CASSLGTSGGAVQFF. The CDR3, as DNA: TGTGCCAGCAGCCTCGGGACTAGCGGGGGGGCAGTGCAGTTCTTC. The chain links TRBV14 to TRBJ2-1; 16 nucleotides align to TRBD2. V dropped 4 bases and J dropped 12; count of bases not matched to a gene: 6. Germline CDR1 SGHDN, CDR2 FVKESK. The CDR3 is 15 residues long.

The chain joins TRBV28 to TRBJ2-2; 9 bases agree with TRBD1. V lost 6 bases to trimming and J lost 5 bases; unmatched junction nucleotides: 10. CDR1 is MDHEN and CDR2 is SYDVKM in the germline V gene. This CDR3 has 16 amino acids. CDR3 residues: CASSIAGTGSTGELFF. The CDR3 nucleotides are TGTGCCAGCAGCATAGCCGGGACAGGGTCAACCGGGGAGCTGTTTTTT.